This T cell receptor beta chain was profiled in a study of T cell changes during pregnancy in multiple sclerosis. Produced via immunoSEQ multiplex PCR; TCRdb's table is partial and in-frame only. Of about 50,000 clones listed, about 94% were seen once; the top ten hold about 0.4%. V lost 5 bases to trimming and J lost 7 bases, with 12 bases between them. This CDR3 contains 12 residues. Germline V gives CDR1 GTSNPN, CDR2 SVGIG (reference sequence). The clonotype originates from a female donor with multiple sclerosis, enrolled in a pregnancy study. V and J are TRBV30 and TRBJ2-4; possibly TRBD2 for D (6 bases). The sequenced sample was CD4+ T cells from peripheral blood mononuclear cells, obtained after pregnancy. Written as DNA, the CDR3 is TGTGCCTGGGGACCGGGGGTGAACATTCAGTACTTC. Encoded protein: CAWGPGVNIQYF.